The next 14 T cell receptor beta chains were all read from a single sample in a study of blood T cells in healthy people across ages. PCR was performed a second time for about 7 to 12 cycles using a sample-barcoded 5' primer and a J-beta primer mix. TCRdb ran MiXCR on the 5' RACE reads and lists one entry per CDR3 protein. In the table there are around 900,000 distinct CDR3 sequences, 29% of which are singletons. Sequences were obtained from blood. All receptors come from an elderly woman in good health.

Details on this clonotype: This may come from a read error, since a much larger clone is one base off. CDR3 sequence reads: CASSQTDRGIYEQYF. The CDR3 nucleotides are TGTGCCAGCAGCCAAACTGACAGGGGGATCTACGAGCAGTACTTC. This sequence joins TRBV3-1 and TRBJ2-7, with TRBD1 matching over 9 bases. The germline gives CDR1 LGHDT, CDR2 YNNKEL (reference sequence). The ends lost 2 bases at V and 3 bases at J; junction bases unmatched: 5. The CDR3 extends over 15 amino acids.

This clonotype was seen at least ten times. This chain connects TRBV20-1 to TRBJ2-5, with TRBD1 matching 10 bases. Germline V gene data show CDR1 as DFQATT and CDR2 as SNEGSKA (reference sequence). This CDR3 spans 13 amino acids. The trim removed 5 bases at V and 1 base at J, leaving 1 base unmatched. The CDR3 DNA follows: TGCAGTGCTGGACAGGGGGTCCAAGAGACCCAGTACTTC. It specifies CSAGQGVQETQYF.

The chain has TRBV30 and TRBJ2-1; 10 bases align to TRBD1. This CDR3 spans 15 amino acids. After removal of 5 bases from V and 8 bases from J, the junction contained 12 bases not matched to a gene. CDR1 is GTSNPN and CDR2 is SVGIG in the germline V gene (reference sequence). The CDR3 DNA reads as TGTGCCTGGGGTGCACTGGACAGGGGGGATGATGAGCAGTTCTTC. This encodes CAWGALDRGDDEQFF.

This clonotype was seen many times. The chain uses TRBV24-1 and TRBJ2-5, with D perhaps given as TRBD1 or TRBD2 (6 bases each). Germline V gene lookup returns CDR1 KGHDR and CDR2 SFDVKD. The CDR3 loop spans 18 amino acids. Trimming took off 3 bases at V and 3 bases at J, with 22 bases between the two ends. The CDR3 sequence: CATSDKMTMAGHKETQYF. CDR3 DNA sequence: TGTGCCACCAGTGATAAAATGACGATGGCGGGACACAAAGAGACCCAGTACTTC.

This clonotype has a count of ten or more. This sequence joins TRBV6-4 and TRBJ2-3, with 8 bases lining up with TRBD2. V lost 8 bases to trimming and J lost 3 bases; unmatched junction nucleotides: 10. CDR3 length: 15 residues. CDR1 is MRHNA and CDR2 is SNTAGT in the germline V gene. CDR3 nucleotides: TGTGCCAGCTCCCGGTCTAGCGGGTCTACAGATACGCAGTATTTT. Translated: CASSRSSGSTDTQYF.

In the case of this clonotype: This sequence may be a read error, since a much larger clone differs from it by one base. The CDR3 does not end in the conserved phenylalanine or tryptophan, so this is likely a read error. CDR3 DNA sequence: TGTGCCAGCAGCTGGGGACATACAGGGGTCCAAGAGACCCAGTACTTG. Protein sequence: CASSWGHTGVQETQYL. J is TRBJ2-5 and V is TRBV5-6; 7 bases are shared with TRBD1. The CDR3 has 16 residues. Germline V gene sequence: CDR1 SGHDT, CDR2 YYEEEE. V dropped 3 bases and J dropped 1; count of bases not matched to a gene: 9.

The chain couples TRBV21-1 to TRBJ2-3; the D call of TRBD2 is as the table states it, not checked on the DNA. TRBV21-1 is a known pseudogene. CDR3 size: 16 residues. The CDR3 nucleotides read TGTGCCAGCAGCGCAAATCTAGCGGGGGGCGGGGAGGCGCAGTATTTT. It encodes CASSANLAGGGEAQYF.

The rearrangement joins TRBV24-1 to TRBJ1-5; D gene ambiguous. Looked up from germline, CDR1 is KGHDR and CDR2 is SFDVKD. The ends were cut back, 4 bases at V and 5 bases at J, with 8 bases in the middle. There are 13 residues in the CDR3. Written as DNA, the CDR3 is TGTGCCACCAGTGAGAGAAGAGATCAGCCCCAGCATTTT. Amino acid sequence: CATSERRDQPQHF.

The chain combines TRBV20-1 with TRBJ1-5; no clear D gene. With 5 bases removed from V and 5 bases from J, the gap between germline ends came to 7 bases. CDR1 and CDR2 from the germline V gene are DFQATT and SNEGSKA (reference sequence). The CDR3 has 11 amino acids. The CDR3 DNA reads TGCAGTGCTTCCCAGGATCAGCCCCAGCATTTT. Residues: CSASQDQPQHF.

This clonotype was recorded at least ten times. The rearrangement uses TRBV24-1 and TRBJ2-3; TRBD2 aligns across 7 bases. The J segment lost 1 base and the V segment lost 1 base, leaving 4 bases of the junction unmatched. There are 16 residues in the CDR3. Looked up from germline, CDR1 is KGHDR and CDR2 is SFDVKD. CDR3 coding DNA: TGTGCCACCAGTGATTTTGCGCTAGCGGGCACAGATACGCAGTATTTT. Protein product: CATSDFALAGTDTQYF.

The chain couples TRBV7-9 to TRBJ1-4; D is ambiguous. CDR3 length equals 14 residues. The V and J ends lost 3 bases and 5 bases respectively, with 10 bases between them. CDR1 and CDR2 from the germline V gene are SEHNR and FQNEAQ (reference sequence). CDR3 sequence: CASSFSGSNEKLFF. The CDR3 region has the DNA TGTGCCAGCAGCTTCTCCGGGTCAAATGAAAAACTGTTTTTT.

Worth noting for this clonotype: A junction end diverges from the germline sequence, so it may reflect a read error. The V and J genes are TRBV5-6 and TRBJ2-5; D possibly corresponds to TRBD1 (6 bases). Germline CDR1 is SGHDT and CDR2 is YYEEEE. The CDR3 extends over 14 amino acids. The chain's CDR3 is CASSSRGRQETRYF. The CDR3 region has the DNA TGTGCCAGCAGCTCCCGGGGCAGACAGGAGACCCGGTACTTC.

The chain uses TRBV11-2 and TRBJ1-1; D unclear. Between the trimmed V and J ends, which lost 5 bases and 3 bases, there was a span of 4 bases. There are 11 residues in the CDR3. The germline V gene has CDR1 SGHAT and CDR2 FQNNGV. The DNA of the CDR3 is TGTGCCAGCAGCCCTCACACTGAAGCTTTCTTT. Translated, it gives CASSPHTEAFF.

The rearrangement links TRBV12-3 or TRBV12-4 to TRBJ1-5; D may be TRBD1 (6 bases). CDR3 length equals 15 residues. Trimming left V 6 bases short and J 3 bases short, with 15 bases between. Here the CDR3 reads CASSPRRGDNQPQHF. CDR3 in DNA: TGTGCCAGCAGCCCTCGGAGGGGGGACAATCAGCCCCAGCATTTT.